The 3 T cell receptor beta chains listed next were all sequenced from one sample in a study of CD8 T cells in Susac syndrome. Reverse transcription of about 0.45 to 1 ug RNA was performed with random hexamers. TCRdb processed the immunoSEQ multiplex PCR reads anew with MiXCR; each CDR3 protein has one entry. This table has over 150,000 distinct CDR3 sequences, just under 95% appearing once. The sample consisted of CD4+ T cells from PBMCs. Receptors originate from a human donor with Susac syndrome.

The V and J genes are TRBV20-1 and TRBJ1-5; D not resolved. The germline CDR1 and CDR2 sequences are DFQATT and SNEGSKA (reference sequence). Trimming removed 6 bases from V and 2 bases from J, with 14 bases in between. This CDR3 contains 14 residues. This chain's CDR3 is CSAWEKNGNQPQHF. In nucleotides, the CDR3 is TGCAGTGCCTGGGAGAAGAATGGCAATCAGCCCCAGCATTTT.

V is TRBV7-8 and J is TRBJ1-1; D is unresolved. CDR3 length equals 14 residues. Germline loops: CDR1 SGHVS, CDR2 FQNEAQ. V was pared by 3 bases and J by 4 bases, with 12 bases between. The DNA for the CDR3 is TGTGCCAGCAGCTTCGGTGGAGAGGGCACTGAAGCTTTCTTT. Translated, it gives CASSFGGEGTEAFF.

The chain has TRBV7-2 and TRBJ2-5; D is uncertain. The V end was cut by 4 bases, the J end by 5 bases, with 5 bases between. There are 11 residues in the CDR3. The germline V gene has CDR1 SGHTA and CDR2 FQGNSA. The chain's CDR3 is CASSYYETQYF. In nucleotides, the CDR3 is TGTGCCAGCAGCTACTACGAGACCCAGTACTTC.